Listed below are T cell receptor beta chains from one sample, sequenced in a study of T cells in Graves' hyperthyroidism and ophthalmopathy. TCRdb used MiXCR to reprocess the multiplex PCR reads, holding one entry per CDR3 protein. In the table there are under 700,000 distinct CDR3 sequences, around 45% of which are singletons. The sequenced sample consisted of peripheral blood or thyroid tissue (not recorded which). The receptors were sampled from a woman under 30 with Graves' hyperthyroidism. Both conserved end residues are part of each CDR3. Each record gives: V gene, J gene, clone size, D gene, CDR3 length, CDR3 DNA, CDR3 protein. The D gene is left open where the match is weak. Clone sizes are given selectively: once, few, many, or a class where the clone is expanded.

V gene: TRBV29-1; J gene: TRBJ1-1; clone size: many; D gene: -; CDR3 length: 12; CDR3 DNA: TGCAGCGTTGAATCGGAGGAAGCTGAAGCTTTCTTT; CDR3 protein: CSVESEEAEAFF
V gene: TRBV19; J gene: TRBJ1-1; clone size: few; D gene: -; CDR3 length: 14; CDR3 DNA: TGTGCCAGTCGATGGGGGGGCGAGAACACTGAAGCTTTCTTT; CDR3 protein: CASRWGGENTEAFF
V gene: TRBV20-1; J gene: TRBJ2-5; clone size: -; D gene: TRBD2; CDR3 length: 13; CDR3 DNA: TGCAGTAAGACTAGCGGGAGAGATGAGACCCAGTACTTC; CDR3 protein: CSKTSGRDETQYF
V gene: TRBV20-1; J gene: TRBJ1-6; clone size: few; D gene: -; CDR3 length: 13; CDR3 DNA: TGCAGTGCTAGTAAACAGAATAATTCACCCCTCCACTTT; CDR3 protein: CSASKQNNSPLHF
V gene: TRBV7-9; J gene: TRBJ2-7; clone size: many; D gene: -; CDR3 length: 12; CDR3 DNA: TGTGCCAGCAGCCGCGGAGGGCTCGAGCAGTACTTC; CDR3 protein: CASSRGGLEQYF
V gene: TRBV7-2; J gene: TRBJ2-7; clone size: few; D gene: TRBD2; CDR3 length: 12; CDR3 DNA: TGTGCCAGCACCTCCGGGACTACCGAGCAGTACTTC; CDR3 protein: CASTSGTTEQYF
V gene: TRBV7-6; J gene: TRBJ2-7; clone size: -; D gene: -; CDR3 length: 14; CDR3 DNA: TGTGCCAGCAGCTCACTGCAGGAGACCTACGAGCAGTACTTC; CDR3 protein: CASSSLQETYEQYF
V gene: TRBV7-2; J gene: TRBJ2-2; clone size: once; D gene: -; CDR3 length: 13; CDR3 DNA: TGTGCCAGCAGCCCTCGGGGCGGAGGGGAGCTGTTTTTT; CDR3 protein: CASSPRGGGELFF
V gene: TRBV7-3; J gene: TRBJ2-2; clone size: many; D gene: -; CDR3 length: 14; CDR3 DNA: TGTGCCAGCAGCTTCGCAGGGCAGACCGGGGAGCTGTTTTTT; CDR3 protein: CASSFAGQTGELFF
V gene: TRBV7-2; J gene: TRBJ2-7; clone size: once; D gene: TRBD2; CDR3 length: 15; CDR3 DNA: TGTGCCAGCAGCTCCGACCCTAGCGGGGGCTACGAGCAGTACTTC; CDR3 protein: CASSSDPSGGYEQYF
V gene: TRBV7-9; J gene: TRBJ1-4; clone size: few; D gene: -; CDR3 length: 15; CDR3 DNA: TGTGCCAGCAGCTTAGACGGTGCAACTAATGAAAAACTGTTTTTT; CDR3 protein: CASSLDGATNEKLFF
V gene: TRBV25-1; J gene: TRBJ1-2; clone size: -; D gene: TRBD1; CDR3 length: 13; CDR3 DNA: TGTGCCAGCATGAGACAGGGTAACTATGGCTACACCTTC; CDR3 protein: CASMRQGNYGYTF
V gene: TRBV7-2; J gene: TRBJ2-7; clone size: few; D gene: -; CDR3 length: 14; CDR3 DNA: TGTGCCAGCAGCTCCGGACTGGTCCGGTACGAGCAGTACTTC; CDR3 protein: CASSSGLVRYEQYF
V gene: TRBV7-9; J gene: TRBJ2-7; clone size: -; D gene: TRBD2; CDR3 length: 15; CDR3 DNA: TGTGCCAGCAGCTCGACTAGCGGGAGGGCCCACGAGCAGTACTTC; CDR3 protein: CASSSTSGRAHEQYF
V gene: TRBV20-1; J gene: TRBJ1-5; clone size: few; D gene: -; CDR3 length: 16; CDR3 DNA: TGCAGTGCTAGAGGATCCGTACGGTATAGCAATCAGCCCCAGCATTTT; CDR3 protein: CSARGSVRYSNQPQHF
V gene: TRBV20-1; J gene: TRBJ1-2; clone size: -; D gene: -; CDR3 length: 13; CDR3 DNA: TGCAGTGCTAGAGTCCCACAAGGCGGTGGCTACACCTTC; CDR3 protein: CSARVPQGGGYTF
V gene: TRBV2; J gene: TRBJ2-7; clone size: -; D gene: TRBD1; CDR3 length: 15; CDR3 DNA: TGTGCCAGCCTTGGCACCAGGGGGAGAACCTACGAGCAGTACTTC; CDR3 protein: CASLGTRGRTYEQYF
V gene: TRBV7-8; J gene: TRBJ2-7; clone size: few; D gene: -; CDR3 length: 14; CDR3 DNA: TGTGCCAGCAGCCCTACCGCTAGGGGCTACGAGCAGTACTTC; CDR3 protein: CASSPTARGYEQYF
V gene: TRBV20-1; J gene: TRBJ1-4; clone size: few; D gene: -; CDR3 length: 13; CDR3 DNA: TGCAGTGCTAGGGGGGGACAAAATGAAAAACTGTTTTTT; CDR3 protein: CSARGGQNEKLFF
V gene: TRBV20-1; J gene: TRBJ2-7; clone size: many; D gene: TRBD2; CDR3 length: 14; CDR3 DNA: TGCAGTGCTAGAGATCTAGCGGTGGTCTACGAGCAGTACTTC; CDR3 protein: CSARDLAVVYEQYF
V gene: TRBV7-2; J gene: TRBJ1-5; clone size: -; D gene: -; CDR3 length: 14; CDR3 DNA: TGTGCCAGCAGCGCCACAGGGAGCAATCAGCCCCAGCATTTT; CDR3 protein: CASSATGSNQPQHF
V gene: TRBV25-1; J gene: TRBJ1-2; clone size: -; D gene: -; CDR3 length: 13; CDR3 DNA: TGTGCCAGCAGCCGTAACAGGTTTAGTGGCTACACCTTC; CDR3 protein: CASSRNRFSGYTF
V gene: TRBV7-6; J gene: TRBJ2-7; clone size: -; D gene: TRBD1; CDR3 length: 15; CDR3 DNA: TGTGCCAGCAGCTTGGCGACAGGGCCTGCCTACGAGCAGTACTTC; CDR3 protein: CASSLATGPAYEQYF
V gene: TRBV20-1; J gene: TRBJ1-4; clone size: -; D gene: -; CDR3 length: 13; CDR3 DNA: TGCAGTGCCCCAACAGGATTTAATGAAAAACTGTTTTTT; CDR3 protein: CSAPTGFNEKLFF
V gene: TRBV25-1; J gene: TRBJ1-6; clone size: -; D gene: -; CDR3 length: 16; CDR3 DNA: TGTGCCAGCAGGTCAGGGCTGAGCTCCTATAATTCACCCCTCCACTTT; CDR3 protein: CASRSGLSSYNSPLHF
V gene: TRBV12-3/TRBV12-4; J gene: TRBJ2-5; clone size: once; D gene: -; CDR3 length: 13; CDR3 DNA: TGTGCCAGCAGCTCGGCGGATTTAGAGACCCAGTACTTC; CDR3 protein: CASSSADLETQYF